The 32 T cell receptor beta chains listed next were all sequenced from one sample in a study of blood T cell repertoires in COVID-19. Profiling relied on immunoSEQ multiplex PCR, and the TCRdb table lists in-frame clones only, not all of them. This table holds approximately 30,000 clones, less than 80% found once. Sample: peripheral blood. These receptors all stem from a man aged 65-85 years with acute or convalescent COVID-19.

This clone was observed a few times. V gene TRBV28 combines with J gene TRBJ2-7, with TRBD1 matching 7 bases. Germline-derived CDR1 and CDR2 are MDHEN and SYDVKM. With V trimmed by 6 bases and J by 3 bases, 2 bases remained unmatched. The CDR3 contains 12 residues. The CDR3 DNA follows: TGTGCCAGCAGCAGGACAGGCTACGAGCAGTACTTC. It translates to CASSRTGYEQYF.

This chain connects TRBV19 to TRBJ1-1; D call uncertain. The CDR3 totals 13 residues. The germline CDR1 and CDR2 sequences are LNHDA and SQIVND (reference sequence). The V end lost 3 bases, the J end lost 1 base, and 6 bases lay between the germline ends. The CDR3 protein is CASSISRNTEAFF. In DNA, the CDR3 is TGTGCCAGTAGTATTTCTCGGAACACTGAAGCTTTCTTT.

The chain carries TRBV25-1 and TRBJ2-2; D unclear. CDR3 length: 14 residues. Germline loops: CDR1 MGHDK, CDR2 SYGVNS. The V end lost 5 bases, the J end lost 6 bases, and 13 bases lay between the germline ends. CDR3 in amino acids: CASSLRWSPGELFF. In DNA form, the CDR3 reads TGTGCCAGCAGTTTACGGTGGAGTCCCGGGGAGCTGTTTTTT.

This rearrangement joins TRBV19 to TRBJ1-2; a possible D gene is TRBD1 (6 bases). The CDR3 loop spans 15 amino acids. CDR1 is LNHDA and CDR2 is SQIVND in the germline V gene (reference sequence). V gave up 5 bases and J gave up 0 bases, with 13 bases separating them. The CDR3 loop is CASSPTGEANYGYTF. DNA for the CDR3: TGTGCCAGTAGTCCGACAGGAGAAGCTAACTATGGCTACACCTTC.

The chain couples TRBV9 to TRBJ2-1, with D perhaps matching TRBD2 (5 bases). V was pared by 3 bases and J by 7 bases, with 17 bases between. This CDR3 contains 15 residues. Germline loops: CDR1 SGDLS, CDR2 YYNGEE. The CDR3 DNA is TGTGCCAGCAGCGCTTACTTTAGCGCTGGTAATGAGCAGTTCTTC. Its protein product is CASSAYFSAGNEQFF.

V and J are TRBV11-2 and TRBJ1-1; D might be TRBD1 (6 bases). This CDR3 is 13 amino acids long. The V gene lost 5 bases and the J gene lost 5 bases, with 12 bases spanning the gap. Looked up from germline, CDR1 is SGHAT and CDR2 is FQNNGV. The CDR3 sequence is CASSNSQGTEAFF. The CDR3 DNA follows: TGTGCCAGCAGCAATTCACAGGGTACTGAAGCTTTCTTT.

This chain connects TRBV19 to TRBJ2-1; the D gene is possibly TRBD2 (5 bases). The germline V gene has CDR1 LNHDA and CDR2 SQIVND (reference sequence). There are 13 residues in the CDR3. Trimming pared 10 bases from V and 3 bases from J, leaving 13 bases between. The CDR3 DNA follows: TGTGCCACATCCCAGCGGAACTACAATGAGCAGTTCTTC. Amino acids: CATSQRNYNEQFF.

The V gene is TRBV19, the J gene TRBJ2-6, with TRBD2 matching over 7 bases. Germline CDR1 LNHDA, CDR2 SQIVND (reference sequence). CDR3 length equals 20 residues. After removal of 2 bases from V and 0 bases from J, the junction contained 13 bases not matched to a gene. The CDR3 is CASSIPIGREGFSGANVLTF. CDR3 DNA sequence: TGTGCCAGTAGTATACCAATCGGCAGGGAGGGATTCTCTGGGGCCAACGTCCTGACTTTC.

The chain uses TRBV6-1 and TRBJ1-1; 8 bases line up with TRBD1. Germline CDR1 reads MNHNS; CDR2 reads SASEGT. Unmatched junction bases numbered 7, after V lost 1 base and J lost 6 bases. This CDR3 spans 15 amino acids. The CDR3, as DNA: TGTGCCAGCAGTGAAGGGGGGACAGGTCAATCTGAAGCTTTCTTT. Its translation: CASSEGGTGQSEAFF.

The chain uses TRBV12-3 or TRBV12-4 and TRBJ2-7; 7 bases align to TRBD2. V trimming: 7 bases; J trimming: 3 bases; junction bases outside the gene matches: 6. This CDR3 has 13 amino acids. CDR3 nucleotides: TGTGCCAGCACCGCGGGGGAGGGCTACGAGCAGTACTTC. This encodes CASTAGEGYEQYF.

J is TRBJ1-3 and V is TRBV7-2; perhaps TRBD1 as D (5 bases). The germline V gene has CDR1 SGHTA and CDR2 FQGNSA. V was shortened by 5 bases and J by 1 base, with 9 bases between the two germline ends. This CDR3 is 14 amino acids long. The CDR3 sequence is CASSPTVSGNTIYF. In DNA form, the CDR3 reads TGTGCCAGCAGCCCGACAGTTTCTGGAAACACCATATATTTT.

This chain uses TRBV27 with TRBJ2-7; D remains unclear. From germline, CDR1 is MNHEY and CDR2 SMNVEV (reference sequence). The CDR3 has 15 amino acids. V lost 3 bases, J lost 6 bases, and 18 bases lay in between. The CDR3 here is CASSFYRQESSEQYF. CDR3 in DNA: TGTGCCAGCAGTTTTTATCGGCAGGAATCTTCCGAGCAGTACTTC.

This sequence joins TRBV30 and TRBJ2-1, with TRBD2 as a possible D gene (6 bases). V dropped 5 bases and J dropped 14 bases, with 19 bases sitting between them. In germline, CDR1 is GTSNPN, CDR2 SVGIG (reference sequence). This CDR3 region has 12 residues. As DNA, the CDR3 is TGTGCCTGGCTGGCGGGACCGGGACGGAAGTTCTTC. Its translation is CAWLAGPGRKFF.

This clone showed up just once. The V call is TRBV29-1, the J call TRBJ2-3; TRBD1 matches at 7 bases. The CDR3 covers 15 residues. V was clipped by 6 bases and J by 1 base; unmatched bases: 10. The V gene's germline CDR1 is SQVTM and CDR2 ANQGSEA. CDR3 in DNA: TGCAGCGTAGGGGGCTCTTCGGGTCGCACAGATACGCAGTATTTT. Amino acids: CSVGGSSGRTDTQYF.

The CDR3 DNA is TGTGCCAGCAGCCCGTTGCGGGGCGACGATTCACCCCTCCACTTT. It encodes CASSPLRGDDSPLHF. V gene TRBV5-6 combines with J gene TRBJ1-6, with a possible D match to TRBD1 (5 bases). CDR3 length equals 15 residues. Germline CDR1 and CDR2: SGHDT and YYEEEE. Deletions cut 4 bases from V and 8 bases from J, with 16 bases between. The full variable domain, its missing parts supplied by reference TRBV5-6 and TRBJ1-6, is DAGVTQSPTHLIKTRGQQVTLRCSPKSGHDTVSWYQQALGQGPQFIFQYYEEEERQRGNFPDRFSGHQFPNYSSELNVNALLLGDSALYLCASSPLRGDDSPLHFGNGTRLTVT.

The chain is built from TRBV5-1 and TRBJ1-6; perhaps TRBD1 as D (5 bases). Germline CDR1 and CDR2: SGHRS and YFSETQ. The CDR3 is made up of 14 amino acids. Trimming took 2 bases from V and 5 from J, leaving 8 bases between them. The CDR3: CASSFGGNNSPLHF. The CDR3 nucleotides are TGCGCCAGCAGCTTTGGGGGGAATAATTCACCCCTCCACTTT.

The chain employs TRBV10-3 and TRBJ1-5; D not resolved. The CDR3 covers 14 residues. Per the germline V gene, CDR1 is ENHRY and CDR2 is SYGVKD. V was pared by 2 bases and J by 5 bases, with 10 bases between. The CDR3 nucleotides read TGTGCCATCAGTGAGACGAGTGCGGATCAGCCCCAGCATTTT. Protein product: CAISETSADQPQHF.

The chain couples TRBV15 to TRBJ2-1; 7 bases fit TRBD2. The junction had 5 bases not matched to a gene; V was cut back by 0 bases and J by 12 bases. Germline assignment: CDR1 LNHNV and CDR2 YYDKDF (reference sequence). The CDR3 spans 13 residues. CDR3: CATSREAGRGQFF. The DNA for the CDR3 is TGTGCCACCAGCAGAGAAGCGGGACGGGGGCAGTTCTTC. Using reference TRBV15 and TRBJ2-1 for the parts outside the CDR3, the full variable domain is DAMVIQNPRYQVTQFGKPVTLSCSQTLNHNVMYWYQQKSSQAPKLLFHYYDKDFNNEADTPDNFQSRRPNTSFCFLDIRSPGLGDTAMYLCATSREAGRGQFFGPGTRLTVL.

The chain uses TRBV3-1 (or the pseudogene TRBV3-2) and TRBJ2-7; 7 bases map to TRBD2. V shed 1 base, J shed 6 bases, and the junction held 21 bases outside the gene matches. The CDR3 contains 19 residues. The germline V gene has CDR1 LGHDT and CDR2 YNNKEL (reference sequence). The CDR3 sequence: CASSQGSWTSGVLPGEQYF. Written as DNA, the CDR3 is TGTGCCAGCAGCCAAGGGAGTTGGACCAGCGGGGTCCTCCCCGGCGAGCAGTACTTC.

By sample share, this clone is medium-sized. This sequence joins TRBV4-3 and TRBJ1-1; TRBD1 aligns across 9 bases. Germline V gene lookup returns CDR1 LGHNA and CDR2 YSLEER. This CDR3 contains 13 residues. With 6 bases clipped from V and 7 bases from J, the junction kept 6 bases outside the gene matches. This CDR3 is CASRGQGAYEAFF. CDR3 bases: TGCGCCAGCAGGGGACAGGGTGCGTATGAAGCTTTCTTT.

This clone appeared a few times. This rearrangement joins TRBV4-2 to TRBJ1-1; TRBD1 is a possible D gene (5 bases). Germline CDR1 LGHNA, CDR2 YNFKEQ. The length of the CDR3 is 13 residues. Trimming took off 4 bases at V and 11 bases at J, with 17 bases between the two ends. CDR3 coding DNA: TGTGCCAGCAGCCCGACCTGGGAGGGGAGGGCTTTCTTT. This translates into CASSPTWEGRAFF.

The chain is built from TRBV19 and TRBJ2-7; D is ambiguous. CDR1 and CDR2 from the germline V gene are LNHDA and SQIVND (reference sequence). This CDR3 has 14 amino acids. V lost 1 base and J 3 bases, leaving 10 bases between the germline ends. This CDR3 reads CASSIGTAIYEQYF. CDR3 nucleotide sequence: TGTGCCAGTAGTATAGGCACAGCTATCTACGAGCAGTACTTC.

The chain links TRBV10-2 to TRBJ1-5; tentative D call: TRBD1 (5 bases). The CDR3 covers 13 residues. In germline, CDR1 is WSHSY, CDR2 SAAADI. Trimming removed 9 bases at V and 2 bases at J, with 11 bases between. This CDR3 is CASSAGGNQPQHF. The DNA of the CDR3 is TGCGCCAGTTCCGCGGGGGGCAATCAGCCCCAGCATTTT.

The chain uses TRBV7-2 and TRBJ1-5; 9 nucleotides align to TRBD1. The CDR3 length is 18 residues. Germline V gene lookup returns CDR1 SGHTA and CDR2 FQGNSA. V dropped 3 bases and J dropped 5; count of bases not matched to a gene: 14. This CDR3 is CASSLSGGTGLWDQPQHF. CDR3 nucleotides: TGTGCCAGCAGCTTGTCAGGTGGGACAGGGCTTTGGGATCAGCCCCAGCATTTT.

This clone was detected only a few times. V gene TRBV9 combines with J gene TRBJ1-5; TRBD1 matches at 11 bases. There are 15 residues in the CDR3. The V segment lost 3 bases and the J segment 7 bases; nucleotides outside the gene matches: 6. Germline-derived CDR1 and CDR2 are SGDLS and YYNGEE. CDR3 in amino acids: CASSEGTGGIQPQHF. As DNA, the CDR3 is TGTGCCAGCAGCGAGGGGACAGGGGGAATCCAGCCCCAGCATTTT.

This chain links TRBV7-2 with TRBJ1-1; 8 bases line up with TRBD1. Germline assignment: CDR1 SGHTA and CDR2 FQGNSA. Trimming took 1 base from V and 0 from J; bases not matched to a gene: 4. CDR3 length: 16 residues. The CDR3 loop is CASSLGRGRVNTEAFF. In DNA form, the CDR3 reads TGTGCCAGCAGCTTAGGCAGGGGGCGCGTGAACACTGAAGCTTTCTTT.

The rearrangement links TRBV11-2 to TRBJ2-3; TRBD1 might be the D (6 bases). CDR1 and CDR2 from the germline V gene are SGHAT and FQNNGV. The V end was cut by 4 bases, the J end by 7 bases, with 12 bases between. The CDR3 loop spans 13 amino acids. CDR3 residues: CASSSRTGNTQYF. CDR3 in DNA: TGTGCCAGCAGCTCCAGAACAGGGAATACGCAGTATTTT.

The V call is TRBV6-5, the J call TRBJ1-4, with D possibly being TRBD1 (5 bases). V lost 6 bases, J lost 5 bases, and 7 bases lay in between. CDR3 size: 12 residues. Germline lookup yields CDR1 MNHEY and CDR2 SVGAGI. The CDR3 region has the DNA TGTGCCAGCAGAGACAGCAATGAAAAACTGTTTTTT. Protein sequence: CASRDSNEKLFF.

This chain uses TRBV6-5 with TRBJ2-5, with 7 positions matching TRBD1. The V gene end was trimmed by 8 bases and the J gene end by 1 base; junction bases not matched to a gene: 7. The CDR3 spans 14 residues. Germline lookup yields CDR1 MNHEY and CDR2 SVGAGI. CDR3 sequence (DNA): TGTGCCAGCGCTAGGGGACAGAGCCAAGAGACCCAGTACTTC. This encodes CASARGQSQETQYF.

The CDR3 nucleotides read TGTGCCAGCAGGGACATGGCCTACGAGCAGTACTTC. Encoded protein: CASRDMAYEQYF. This rearrangement joins TRBV28 to TRBJ2-7; a weak D match, TRBD1 (5 bases). The CDR3 is made up of 12 amino acids. Trimming cost V 6 bases and J 2 bases, with 8 bases left between them. Germline CDR1 is MDHEN and CDR2 is SYDVKM.

This chain links TRBV24-1 with TRBJ2-7; perhaps TRBD2 as D (5 bases). The V end was cut by 4 bases, the J end by 0 bases, with 12 bases between. The CDR3 is 15 amino acids. The germline CDR1 and CDR2 sequences are KGHDR and SFDVKD. The CDR3 region has the DNA TGTGCCACCAGTGACGGGGTCAGGAGCTCCTACGAGCAGTACTTC. Protein sequence: CATSDGVRSSYEQYF.

The chain recombines TRBV7-2 with TRBJ2-3; D is undetermined. The CDR3 loop spans 15 amino acids. Trimming took 2 bases from V and 0 from J, leaving 9 bases between them. Germline CDR1 SGHTA, CDR2 FQGNSA. The CDR3 region has the DNA TGTGCCAGCAGCTTATCCGTGACTAGCACAGATACGCAGTATTTT. Translating it yields CASSLSVTSTDTQYF.